This record looks at one T cell receptor beta chain sequence and its context. This specimen comes from a study of blood T cell repertoires in COVID-19. About the research overall: Acute and convalescent COVID-19 samples came from the United States, Italy and Spain. The analysed material was cDNA or gDNA that came from T cells, B-cell-depleted T cells, or PBMCs.

In the original analysis: Reference gene primer amplification in the assay estimated nucleated cell counts. The data were produced by immunoSEQ multiplex PCR, yet TCRdb's version contains in-frame clones alone and is incomplete. That table furnishes V, J and clone size, whereas the DNA furnished D and trimming. The sample holds 55,000 to 80,000 clones; around 83% are singletons and the top ten take roughly 5%. Sequencing was done on a sample of peripheral blood. This TCR derives from a man aged 50 or older with active COVID-19.

The CDR3 reads CASSPEVGNSPLHF. Here the CDR3 DNA reads TGTGCCAGCAGTCCAGAGGTGGGTAATTCACCCCTCCACTTT. The genes are TRBV28 and TRBJ1-6; D is ambiguous. V was trimmed by 5 bases and J by 6 bases, leaving 11 bases between them. In germline, CDR1 is MDHEN, CDR2 SYDVKM. CDR3 size: 14 residues.